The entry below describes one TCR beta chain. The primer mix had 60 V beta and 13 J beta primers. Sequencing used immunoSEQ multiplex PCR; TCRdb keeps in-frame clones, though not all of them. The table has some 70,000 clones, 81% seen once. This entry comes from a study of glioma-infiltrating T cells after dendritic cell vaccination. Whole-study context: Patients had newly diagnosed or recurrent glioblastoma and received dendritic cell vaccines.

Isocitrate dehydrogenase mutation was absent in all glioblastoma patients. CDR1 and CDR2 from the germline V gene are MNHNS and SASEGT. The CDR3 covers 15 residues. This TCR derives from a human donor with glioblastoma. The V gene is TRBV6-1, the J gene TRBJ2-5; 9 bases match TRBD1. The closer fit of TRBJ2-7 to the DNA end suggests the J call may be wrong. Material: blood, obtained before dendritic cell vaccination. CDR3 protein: CASRGTGQGIYEQYF. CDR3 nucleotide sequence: TGTGCCAGCAGGGGTACGGGACAGGGCATCTACGAGCAGTACTTC.